The T cell receptor (beta chain) described here comes from a study of control samples from healthy donors and cancer patients. Germline V gene lookup returns CDR1 SGHAT and CDR2 FQNNGV. The junction had 11 bases not matched to a gene; V was cut back by 4 bases and J by 10 bases. CDR3 length: 15 residues. Using immunoSEQ multiplex PCR, the repertoire was profiled, and TCRdb retains in-frame clones only, with some absent. The table lists approximately 100,000 clones, approximately 89% of them singletons, with 20% to 25% in the top ten. The sequencing sample was made of blood. V usage is TRBV11-2 and J usage is TRBJ2-1; 9 nucleotides align to TRBD1. The clonotype originates from a man between 25 and 39 years old in good health. The DNA of the CDR3 is TGTGCCAGCAGCTCGTCCGGGACAGGGCGGAAGGAGCAGTTCTTC. Its protein product is CASSSSGTGRKEQFF.